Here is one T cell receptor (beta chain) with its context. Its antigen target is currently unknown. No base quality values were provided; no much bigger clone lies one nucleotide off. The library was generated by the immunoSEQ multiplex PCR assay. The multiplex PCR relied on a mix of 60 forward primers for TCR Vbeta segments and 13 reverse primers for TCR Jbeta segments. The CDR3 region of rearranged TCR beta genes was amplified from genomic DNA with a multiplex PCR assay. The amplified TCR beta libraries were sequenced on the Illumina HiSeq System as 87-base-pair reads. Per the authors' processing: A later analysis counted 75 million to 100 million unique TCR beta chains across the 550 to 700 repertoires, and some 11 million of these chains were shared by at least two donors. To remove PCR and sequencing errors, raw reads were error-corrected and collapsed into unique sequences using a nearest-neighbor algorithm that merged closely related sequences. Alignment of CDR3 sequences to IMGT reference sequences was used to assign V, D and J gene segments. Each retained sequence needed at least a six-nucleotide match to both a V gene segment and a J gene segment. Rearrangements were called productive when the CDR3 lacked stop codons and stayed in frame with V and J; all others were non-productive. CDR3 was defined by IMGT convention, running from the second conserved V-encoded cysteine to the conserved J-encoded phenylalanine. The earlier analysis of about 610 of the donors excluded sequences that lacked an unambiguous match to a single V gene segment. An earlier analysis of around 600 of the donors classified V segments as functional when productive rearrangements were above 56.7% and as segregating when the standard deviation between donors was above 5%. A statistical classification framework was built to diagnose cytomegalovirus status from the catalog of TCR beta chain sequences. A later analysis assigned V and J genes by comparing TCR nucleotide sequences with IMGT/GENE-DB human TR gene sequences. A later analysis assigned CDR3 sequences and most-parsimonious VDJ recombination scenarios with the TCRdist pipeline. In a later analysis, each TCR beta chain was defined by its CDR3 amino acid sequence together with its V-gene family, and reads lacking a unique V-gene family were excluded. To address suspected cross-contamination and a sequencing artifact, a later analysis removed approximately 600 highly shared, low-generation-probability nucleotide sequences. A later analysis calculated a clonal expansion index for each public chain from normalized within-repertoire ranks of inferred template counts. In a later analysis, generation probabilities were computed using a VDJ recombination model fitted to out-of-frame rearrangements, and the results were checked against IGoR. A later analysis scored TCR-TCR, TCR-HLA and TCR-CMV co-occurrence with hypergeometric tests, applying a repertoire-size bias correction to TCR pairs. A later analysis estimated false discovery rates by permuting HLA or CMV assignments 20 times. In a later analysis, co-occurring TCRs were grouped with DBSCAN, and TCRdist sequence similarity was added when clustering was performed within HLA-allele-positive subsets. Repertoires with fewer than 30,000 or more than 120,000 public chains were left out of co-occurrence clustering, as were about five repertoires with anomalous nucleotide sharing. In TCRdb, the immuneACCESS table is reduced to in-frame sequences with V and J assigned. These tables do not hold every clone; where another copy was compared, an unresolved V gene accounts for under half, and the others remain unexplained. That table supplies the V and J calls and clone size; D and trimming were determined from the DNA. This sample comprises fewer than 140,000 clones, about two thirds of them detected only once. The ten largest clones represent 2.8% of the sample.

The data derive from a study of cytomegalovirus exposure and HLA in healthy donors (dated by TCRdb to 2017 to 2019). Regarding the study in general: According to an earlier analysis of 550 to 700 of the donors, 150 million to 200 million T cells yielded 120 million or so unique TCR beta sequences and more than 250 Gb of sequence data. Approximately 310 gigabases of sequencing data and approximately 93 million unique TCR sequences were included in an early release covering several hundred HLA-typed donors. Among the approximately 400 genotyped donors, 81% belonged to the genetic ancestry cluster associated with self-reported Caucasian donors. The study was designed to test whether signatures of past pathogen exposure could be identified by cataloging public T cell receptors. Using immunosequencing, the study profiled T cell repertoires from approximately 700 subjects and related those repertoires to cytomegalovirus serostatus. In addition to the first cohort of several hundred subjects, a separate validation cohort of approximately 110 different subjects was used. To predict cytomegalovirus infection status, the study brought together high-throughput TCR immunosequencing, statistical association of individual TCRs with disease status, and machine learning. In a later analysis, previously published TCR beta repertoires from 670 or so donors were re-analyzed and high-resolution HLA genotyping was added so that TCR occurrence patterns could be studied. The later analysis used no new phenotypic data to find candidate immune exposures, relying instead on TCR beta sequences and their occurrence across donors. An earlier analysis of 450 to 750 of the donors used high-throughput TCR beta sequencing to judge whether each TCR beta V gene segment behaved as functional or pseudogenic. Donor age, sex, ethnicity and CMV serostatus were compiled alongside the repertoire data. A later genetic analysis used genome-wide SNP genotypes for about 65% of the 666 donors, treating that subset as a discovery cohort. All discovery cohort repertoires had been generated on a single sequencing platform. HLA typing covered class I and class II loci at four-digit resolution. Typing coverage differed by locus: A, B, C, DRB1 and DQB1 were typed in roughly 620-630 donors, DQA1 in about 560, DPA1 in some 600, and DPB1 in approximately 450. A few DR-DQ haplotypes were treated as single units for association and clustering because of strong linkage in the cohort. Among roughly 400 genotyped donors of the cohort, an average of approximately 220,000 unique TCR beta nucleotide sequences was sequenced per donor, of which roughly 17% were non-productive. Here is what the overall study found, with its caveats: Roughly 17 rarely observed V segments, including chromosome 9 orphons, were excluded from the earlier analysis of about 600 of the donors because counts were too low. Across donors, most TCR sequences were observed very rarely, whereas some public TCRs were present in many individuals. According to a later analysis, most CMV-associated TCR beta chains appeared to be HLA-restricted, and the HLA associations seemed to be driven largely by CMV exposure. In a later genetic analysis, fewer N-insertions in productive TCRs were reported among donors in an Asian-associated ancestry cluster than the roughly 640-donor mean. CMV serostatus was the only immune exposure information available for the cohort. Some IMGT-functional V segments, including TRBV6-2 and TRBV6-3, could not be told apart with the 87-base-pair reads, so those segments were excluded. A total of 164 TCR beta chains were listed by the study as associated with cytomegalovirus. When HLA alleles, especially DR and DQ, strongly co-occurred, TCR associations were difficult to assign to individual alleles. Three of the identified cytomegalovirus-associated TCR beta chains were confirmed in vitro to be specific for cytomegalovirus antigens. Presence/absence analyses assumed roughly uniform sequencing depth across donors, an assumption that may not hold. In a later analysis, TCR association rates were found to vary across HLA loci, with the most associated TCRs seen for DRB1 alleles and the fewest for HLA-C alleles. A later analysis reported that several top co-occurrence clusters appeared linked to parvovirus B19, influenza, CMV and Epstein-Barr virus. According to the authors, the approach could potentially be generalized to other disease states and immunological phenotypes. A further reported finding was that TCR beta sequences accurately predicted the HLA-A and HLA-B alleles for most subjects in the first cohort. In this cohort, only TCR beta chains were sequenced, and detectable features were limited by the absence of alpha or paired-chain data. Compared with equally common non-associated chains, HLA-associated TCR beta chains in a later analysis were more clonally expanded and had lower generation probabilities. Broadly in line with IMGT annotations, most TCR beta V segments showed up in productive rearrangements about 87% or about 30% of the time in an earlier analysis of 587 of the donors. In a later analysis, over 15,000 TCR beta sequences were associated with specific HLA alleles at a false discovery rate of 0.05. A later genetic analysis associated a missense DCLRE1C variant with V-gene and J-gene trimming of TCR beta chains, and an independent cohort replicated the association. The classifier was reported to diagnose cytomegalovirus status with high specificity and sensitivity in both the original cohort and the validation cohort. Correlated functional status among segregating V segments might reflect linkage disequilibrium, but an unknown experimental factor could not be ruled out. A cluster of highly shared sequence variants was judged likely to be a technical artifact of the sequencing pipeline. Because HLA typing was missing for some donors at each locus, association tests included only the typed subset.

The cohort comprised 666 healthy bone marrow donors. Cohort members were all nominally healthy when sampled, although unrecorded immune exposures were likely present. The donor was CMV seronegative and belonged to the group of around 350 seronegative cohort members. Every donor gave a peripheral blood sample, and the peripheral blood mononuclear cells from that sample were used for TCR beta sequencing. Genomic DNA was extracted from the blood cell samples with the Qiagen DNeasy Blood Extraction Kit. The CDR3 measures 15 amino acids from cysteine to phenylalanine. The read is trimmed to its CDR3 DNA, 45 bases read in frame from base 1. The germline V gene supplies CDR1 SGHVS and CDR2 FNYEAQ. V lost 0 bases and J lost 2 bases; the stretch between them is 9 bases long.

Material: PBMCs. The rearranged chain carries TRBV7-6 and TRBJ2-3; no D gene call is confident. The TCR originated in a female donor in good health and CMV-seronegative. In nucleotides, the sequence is TGTGCCAGCAGCTTAGCGCTAAGCAACACAGATACGCAGTATTTT. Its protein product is CASSLALSNTDTQYF.